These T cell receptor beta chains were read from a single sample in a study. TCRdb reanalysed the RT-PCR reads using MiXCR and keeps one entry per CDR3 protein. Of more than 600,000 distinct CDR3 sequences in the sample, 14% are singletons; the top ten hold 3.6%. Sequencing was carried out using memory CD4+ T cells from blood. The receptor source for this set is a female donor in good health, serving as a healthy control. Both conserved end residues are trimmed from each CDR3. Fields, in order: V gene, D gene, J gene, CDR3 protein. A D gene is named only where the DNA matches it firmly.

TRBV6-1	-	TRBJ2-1	ASRVGPSGDEQF
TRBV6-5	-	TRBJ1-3	ASSRITGTTGNTIY
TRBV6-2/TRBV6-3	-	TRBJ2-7	ASILTPGPWNEQY
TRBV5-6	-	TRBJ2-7	ASSTDYEQY
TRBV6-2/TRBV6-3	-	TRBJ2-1	ASSTTAVGEQF
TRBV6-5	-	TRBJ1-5	ASSYVREGPQH
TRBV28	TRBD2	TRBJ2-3	ASRSPSGRGPDTQY
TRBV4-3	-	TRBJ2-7	ASSQGIRDRSEQY
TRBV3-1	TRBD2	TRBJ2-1	ASSPFGTSGRGYEQF
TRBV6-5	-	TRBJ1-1	ASSSRQTLNTEAF
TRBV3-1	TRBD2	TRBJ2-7	ASSQDPWTSGRVYEQY
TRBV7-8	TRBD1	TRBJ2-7	ASSYGTGRSYEQY
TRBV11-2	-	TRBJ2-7	ASSLREGTEQY
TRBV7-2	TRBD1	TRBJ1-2	ASSQSGQGNGYT
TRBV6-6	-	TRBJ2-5	ASSQPGTDKKRAQY
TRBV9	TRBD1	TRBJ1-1	ASSEPLLGQGPGTEAF
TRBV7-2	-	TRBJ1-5	ASSLSPGGDQPQH
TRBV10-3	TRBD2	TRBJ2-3	AASSGRSDTQY
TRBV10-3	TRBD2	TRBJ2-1	AISFTRGGEQF
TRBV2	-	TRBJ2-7	ASATQGGPEQY
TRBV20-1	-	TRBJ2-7	SARDPLNGGAYEQY
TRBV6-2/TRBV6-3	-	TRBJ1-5	ASSLDSGRPQH
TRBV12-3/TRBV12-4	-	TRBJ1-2	ASSLHNYGYT
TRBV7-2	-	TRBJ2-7	ASSLRVAYEQY
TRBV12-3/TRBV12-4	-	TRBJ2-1	ASSLRGSGNEQF
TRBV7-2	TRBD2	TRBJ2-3	ASSPIGLAGGDGPPTDTQY
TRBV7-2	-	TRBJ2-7	ASSLVRTDEQY
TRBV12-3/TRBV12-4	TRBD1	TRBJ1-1	ASSLLPGGFMNTEAF
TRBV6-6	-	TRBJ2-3	ASSPRRSSTDTQY
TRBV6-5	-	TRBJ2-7	ASSSTPHLEY
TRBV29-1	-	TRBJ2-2	SGLRGTGELF
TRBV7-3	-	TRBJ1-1	ASSFSQGSTEAF
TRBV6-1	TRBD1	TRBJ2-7	ASSEGRWGQGTAYEQY
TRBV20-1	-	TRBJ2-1	SARVMGGPRSSYNEQF
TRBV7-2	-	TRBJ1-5	ASSLADGQSNQPQH
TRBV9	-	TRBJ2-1	ASNRPVDNEQF
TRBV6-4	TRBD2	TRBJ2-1	ASRRTSFDGNEQF
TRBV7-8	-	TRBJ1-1	ASSPKSTGLAF
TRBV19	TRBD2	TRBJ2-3	ASSISGTNTDTQY
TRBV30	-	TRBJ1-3	AWGASQNTIY
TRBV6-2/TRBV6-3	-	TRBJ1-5	ASSYQGLPQH
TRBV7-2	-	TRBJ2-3	ASSSPTLPQY
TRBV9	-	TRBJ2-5	ASSASRASETQY
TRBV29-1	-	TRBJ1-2	SARQAANYGYT